This TCR beta chain was captured by sequencing in a study of T cell responses to AZD1222 COVID-19 vaccine. Regarding the study as a whole: Nearly half of spike-specific TCRs reportedly target variant regions that are unmutated in the B.1.351 and B.1.1.7 variants.

Details on this clone: Its antigen is not identified.

TCRdb's copy holds only in-frame clones and misses some; the assay was immunoSEQ multiplex PCR. The sample has 130,000 to 150,000 clones; around nine tenths are singletons. V shed 7 bases and J shed 0 bases, with 13 bases lying between them. There are 15 residues in the CDR3. Germline lookup yields CDR1 MNHEY and CDR2 SMNVEV (reference sequence). The material sequenced was peripheral blood, taken on day 0 of AZD1222 vaccination. The receptor comes from an adult in good health. This chain uses TRBV27 with TRBJ2-1; D is ambiguous. The CDR3 loop is CASKVTPSSYNEQFF. The DNA of the CDR3 is TGTGCCAGCAAAGTGACTCCCAGCTCCTACAATGAGCAGTTCTTC.